One T cell receptor (beta chain) is described in this entry. The antigen remains undetermined. The record originates from a study of shared clonotypes between healthy human individuals. Notes on the study in general: When naive CD4 clonotypes were compared across a few donors, 4% to 6.5% were shared. Relative to clonotypes present in all four donors, those not shared had lower generation probabilities.

The repertoire was sequenced with immunoSEQ multiplex PCR; TCRdb's copy has only in-frame clones and lacks some. The top ten hold under 0.15% of the sample, which has 2 million to 3 million clones, around 90% seen once. The CDR3 has 15 residues. Looked up from germline, CDR1 is SGHTA and CDR2 is FQGNSA. Trimming removed 2 bases at V and 2 bases at J, with 13 bases between. The chain employs TRBV7-2 and TRBJ2-7; TRBD1 or TRBD2 may be the D gene (6 bases each). The TCR sequence derives from a man aged 18 to 30 in good health. Sample: naive CD4+ T cells sorted from blood. Sample subset: CD45RA+ positively selected. This chain's CDR3 is CASSLSRGLPYEQYF. In DNA, the CDR3 is TGTGCCAGCAGCTTATCTCGGGGGCTCCCCTACGAGCAGTACTTC.